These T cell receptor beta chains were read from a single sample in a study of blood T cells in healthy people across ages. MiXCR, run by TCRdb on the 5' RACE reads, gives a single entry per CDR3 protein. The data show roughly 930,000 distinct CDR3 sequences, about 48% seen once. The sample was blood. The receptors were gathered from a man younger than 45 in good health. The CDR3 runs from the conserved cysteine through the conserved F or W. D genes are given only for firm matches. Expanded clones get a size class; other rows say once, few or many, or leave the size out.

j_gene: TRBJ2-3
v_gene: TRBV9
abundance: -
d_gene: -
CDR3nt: TGTGCCAGCAGCGTAGGAGTAGGCTCGGGCACAGATACGCAGTATTTT
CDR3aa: CASSVGVGSGTDTQYF

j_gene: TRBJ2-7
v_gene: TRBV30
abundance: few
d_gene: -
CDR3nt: TGTGCCTGGAGCGGCGGGGTATCGTCCTACGAGCAGTACTTC
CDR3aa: CAWSGGVSSYEQYF

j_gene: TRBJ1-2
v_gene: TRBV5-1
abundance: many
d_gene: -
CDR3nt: TGCGCCAGCAGCCCCAGCCCGATCTCGATTGTATACTATGGCTACACCTTC
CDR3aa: CASSPSPISIVYYGYTF

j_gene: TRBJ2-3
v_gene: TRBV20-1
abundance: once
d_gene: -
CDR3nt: TGCAGTGCCTCGGAACTAGCAGATACGCAGTATTTT
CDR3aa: CSASELADTQYF

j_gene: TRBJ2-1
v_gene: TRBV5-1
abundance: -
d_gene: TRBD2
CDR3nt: TGCGCCAGCAGAACCCTAGCCGGCGGGGGATCCTACAATGAGCAGTTCTTC
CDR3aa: CASRTLAGGGSYNEQFF

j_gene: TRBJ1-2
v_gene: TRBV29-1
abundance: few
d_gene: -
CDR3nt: TGCAGCTCTATAACTTGGACACGCGATAACTATGGCTACACCTTC
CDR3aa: CSSITWTRDNYGYTF

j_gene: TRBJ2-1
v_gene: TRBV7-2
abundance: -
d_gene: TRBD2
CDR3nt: TGTGCCAGCAGCTTAGCGCAGACTAGCGGCCAAGAGACCCAGTTCTTC
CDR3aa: CASSLAQTSGQETQFF

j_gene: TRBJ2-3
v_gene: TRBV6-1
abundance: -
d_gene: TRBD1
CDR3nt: TGTGCCAGCAGCGGACAGGAAACAGATACGCAGTATTTT
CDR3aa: CASSGQETDTQYF

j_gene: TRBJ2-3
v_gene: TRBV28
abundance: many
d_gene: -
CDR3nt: TGTGCCAGCAGTTTTTTAAGCCAGGGGAAAGATACGCAGTATTTT
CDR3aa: CASSFLSQGKDTQYF

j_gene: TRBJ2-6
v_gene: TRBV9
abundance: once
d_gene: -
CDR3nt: TGTGCCAGCAGCCCCGTCTGGTCCCTCTCTGGGGACAACGTCCTGACTTTC
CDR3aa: CASSPVWSLSGDNVLTF

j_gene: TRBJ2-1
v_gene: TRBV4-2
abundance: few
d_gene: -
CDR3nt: TGTGCCAGCAGCCGAGCCGGGACTGCAGACAATGAGCAGTTCTTC
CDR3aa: CASSRAGTADNEQFF